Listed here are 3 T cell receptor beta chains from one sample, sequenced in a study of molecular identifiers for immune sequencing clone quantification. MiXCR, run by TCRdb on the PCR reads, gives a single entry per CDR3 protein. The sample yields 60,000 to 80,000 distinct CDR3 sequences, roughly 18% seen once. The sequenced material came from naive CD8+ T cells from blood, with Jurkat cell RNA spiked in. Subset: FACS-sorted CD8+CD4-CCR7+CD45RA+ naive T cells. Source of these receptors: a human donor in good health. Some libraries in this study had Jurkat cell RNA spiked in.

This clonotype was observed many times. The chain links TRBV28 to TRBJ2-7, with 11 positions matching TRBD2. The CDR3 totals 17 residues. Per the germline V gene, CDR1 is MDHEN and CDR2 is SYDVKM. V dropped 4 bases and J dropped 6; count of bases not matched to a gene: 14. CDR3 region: CASSSPYIAGGPGEQYF. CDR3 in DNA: TGTGCCAGCAGTTCCCCTTATATAGCGGGAGGGCCAGGCGAGCAGTACTTC.

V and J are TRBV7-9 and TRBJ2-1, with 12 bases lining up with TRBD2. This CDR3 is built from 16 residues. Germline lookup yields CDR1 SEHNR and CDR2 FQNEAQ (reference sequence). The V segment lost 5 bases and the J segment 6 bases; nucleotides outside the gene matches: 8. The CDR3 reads CASSPTTSGSPNEQFF. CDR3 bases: TGTGCCAGCAGCCCGACGACTAGCGGGAGCCCCAATGAGCAGTTCTTC.

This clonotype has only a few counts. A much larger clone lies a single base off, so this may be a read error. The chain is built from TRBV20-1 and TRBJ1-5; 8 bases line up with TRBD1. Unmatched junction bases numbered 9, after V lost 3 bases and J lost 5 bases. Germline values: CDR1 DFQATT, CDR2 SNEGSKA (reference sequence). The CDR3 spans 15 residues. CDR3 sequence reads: CSARETGVFDQPQHF. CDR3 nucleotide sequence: TGCAGTGCTAGGGAGACAGGGGTCTTCGATCAGCCCCAGCATTTT.